The 21 T cell receptor beta chains in this list originate from one sample, sequenced in a study of shared clonotypes between healthy human individuals. The data were produced by immunoSEQ multiplex PCR, yet TCRdb's version contains in-frame clones alone and is incomplete. The sample lists 1.4 million or so clones; 98% to 99% were seen once. The sample taken for sequencing was naive CD4+ T cells sorted from blood. Subset denoted: CD45RA+ positively selected. The receptors originated from a man aged 25 to 40 in good health.

The rearrangement joins TRBV4-1 to TRBJ1-2; maybe TRBD1 (6 bases). The germline V gene has CDR1 MGHRA and CDR2 YSYEKL. The CDR3 is made up of 16 amino acids. The ends were cut back, 1 base at V and 5 bases at J, with 17 bases in the middle. CDR3 in DNA: TGCGCCAGCAGCCAAGGAGGTGGGGGGACAATGTATGGCTACACCTTC. Its protein product is CASSQGGGGTMYGYTF.

The chain links TRBV5-1 to TRBJ2-5; the D gene is possibly TRBD2 (5 bases). Trimming stripped 6 bases from V and 2 bases from J, with 11 bases between. Germline CDR1 SGHRS, CDR2 YFSETQ. The CDR3 loop spans 13 amino acids. The CDR3 sequence is CASNREVQETQYF. The CDR3 coding sequence is TGCGCCAGCAACCGGGAAGTACAAGAGACCCAGTACTTC.

J is TRBJ2-7 and V is TRBV1; the DNA was not compared with TRBD2, the D call given in the table. TRBV1 is tagged as a pseudogene. The CDR3 has 15 amino acids. The CDR3 sequence is CTSSRATLSSYEQYF. The CDR3 nucleotides are TGCACCAGCAGCCGAGCGACCTTAAGCTCCTACGAGCAGTACTTC.

This clone is a singleton in its sample. CDR3 in DNA: TGTGCCTGGAGTCCAGGACTAGACGAGCAGTACTTC. Encoded protein: CAWSPGLDEQYF. The V call is TRBV30, the J call TRBJ2-7; 7 bases map to TRBD2. The V gene's germline CDR1 is GTSNPN and CDR2 SVGIG (reference sequence). The length of the CDR3 is 12 residues. J lost 5 bases, V lost 2 bases, and 3 bases had no gene match.

In nucleotides, the CDR3 is TGTGCCAGCAGTTTAAAGCCTTATCCTAGTAACACTGAAGCTTTCTTT. Amino acid sequence: CASSLKPYPSNTEAFF. This chain connects TRBV27 to TRBJ1-1; D not certain. This CDR3 spans 16 amino acids. Germline V gene lookup returns CDR1 MNHEY and CDR2 SMNVEV (reference sequence). Trimming shortened V by 2 bases and J by 2 bases, and 15 bases separated the two germline ends.

The chain couples TRBV5-1 to TRBJ2-2; a possible D gene is TRBD2 (5 bases). Germline-derived CDR1 and CDR2 are SGHRS and YFSETQ. The CDR3 has 15 residues. V dropped 4 bases and J dropped 2 bases, with 12 bases sitting between them. The DNA of the CDR3 is TGCGCCAGCAGCCGAACCGGGAAAAACACCGGGGAGCTGTTTTTT. Protein product: CASSRTGKNTGELFF.

This chain links TRBV19 with TRBJ2-7; 9 positions agree with TRBD1. V lost 5 bases and J lost 4; bases outside the gene matches: 9. The germline gives CDR1 LNHDA, CDR2 SQIVND (reference sequence). This CDR3 has 15 amino acids. The CDR3 loop is CASSESGTGTYEQYF. In DNA, the CDR3 is TGTGCCAGTAGTGAATCCGGGACAGGGACTTACGAGCAGTACTTC.

The chain joins TRBV28 to TRBJ1-5; D ambiguous. The V end was cut by 4 bases, the J end by 9 bases, with 16 bases between. Germline CDR1 reads MDHEN; CDR2 reads SYDVKM. There are 14 residues in the CDR3. The CDR3: CASSYGTTYMPQHF. CDR3 nucleotides: TGTGCCAGCAGTTATGGTACAACATATATGCCCCAGCATTTT.

The rearrangement uses TRBV5-6 and TRBJ1-2; D not resolved. Germline CDR1 and CDR2: SGHDT and YYEEEE. V lost 0 bases to trimming and J lost 4 bases, with 13 bases between them. The CDR3 has 15 amino acids. CDR3 sequence: CASSLGPGNGYGYTF. The CDR3 DNA is TGTGCCAGCAGCTTGGGACCGGGAAATGGCTATGGCTACACCTTC.

The chain couples TRBV25-1 to TRBJ1-3; D is ambiguous. Trimming took 9 bases from V and 2 from J, leaving 20 bases between them. This CDR3 region has 16 residues. CDR1 MGHDK and CDR2 SYGVNS come from the germline V gene. The DNA for the CDR3 is TGTGCCAGTGCCCCCCAAGGGAGGGAGCCTGGAAACACCATATATTTT. Protein product: CASAPQGREPGNTIYF.

The CDR3 region is CASSSLVAGIYNEQFF. The CDR3 region has the DNA TGTGCCAGCAGCTCCCTTGTGGCGGGAATTTACAATGAGCAGTTCTTC. The genes are TRBV7-9 and TRBJ2-1; possible D gene TRBD2, 6 bases. V gave up 4 bases and J gave up 4 bases, with 17 bases separating them. In germline, CDR1 is SEHNR, CDR2 FQNEAQ (reference sequence). The CDR3 length is 16 residues.

This clone was seen just once. CDR3 sequence reads: CASSYGSGRSKNEQFF. The CDR3 DNA is TGTGCCAGCAGCTACGGTAGCGGGAGGAGTAAAAATGAGCAGTTCTTC. The rearrangement uses TRBV5-4 and TRBJ2-1, with 10 bases lining up with TRBD2. V was pared by 3 bases and J by 7 bases, with 10 bases of the junction left unmatched. The CDR3 consists of 16 residues. Per the germline V gene, CDR1 is SGHNT and CDR2 is YYREEE (reference sequence).

The rearrangement links TRBV29-1 to TRBJ2-1; tentative D call: TRBD2 (5 bases). The germline gives CDR1 SQVTM, CDR2 ANQGSEA. V lost 4 bases and J 9 bases, leaving 10 bases between the germline ends. This CDR3 contains 11 residues. CDR3 protein: CSVAPLAEQFF. CDR3 nucleotide sequence: TGCAGCGTTGCCCCCCTAGCTGAGCAGTTCTTC.

The chain carries TRBV5-4 and TRBJ2-7; TRBD2 aligns across 9 bases. The length of the CDR3 is 16 residues. Germline CDR1 SGHNT, CDR2 YYREEE (reference sequence). V lost 4 bases, J lost 1 base, and 9 bases stayed unmatched. Here the CDR3 reads CASSPAGGERSYEQYF. DNA for the CDR3: TGTGCCAGCAGCCCGGCGGGGGGGGAACGGTCCTACGAGCAGTACTTC.

This sequence joins TRBV5-1 and TRBJ1-3; no clear D gene. V lost 4 bases to trimming and J lost 4 bases, with 18 bases between them. Germline values: CDR1 SGHRS, CDR2 YFSETQ. CDR3 length: 16 residues. The CDR3 sequence: CASSPETGRRGNTIYF. CDR3 DNA sequence: TGCGCCAGCAGCCCAGAAACCGGTAGGAGAGGAAACACCATATATTTT.

J is TRBJ2-5 and V is TRBV13, with TRBD2 identical over 8 bases. CDR1 and CDR2 from the germline V gene are PRHDT and FYEKMQ (reference sequence). Losses at the gene ends were 8 bases for V and 5 bases for J; bases not matched to a gene: 10. The CDR3 is 14 amino acids. CDR3 DNA sequence: TGTGCCAGCGAGGCGGGAGGCCGAGGGGAGACCCAGTACTTC. It specifies CASEAGGRGETQYF.

V usage is TRBV27 and J usage is TRBJ2-7, with TRBD2 matching 11 bases. The V segment lost 0 bases and the J segment 3 bases; nucleotides outside the gene matches: 10. Germline V gene data show CDR1 as MNHEY and CDR2 as SMNVEV (reference sequence). The length of the CDR3 is 18 residues. The chain's CDR3 is CASSLSSGRAVRNYEQYF. CDR3 nucleotide sequence: TGTGCCAGCAGTTTATCTAGCGGGAGGGCAGTTCGAAACTACGAGCAGTACTTC.

The chain uses TRBV7-2 and TRBJ1-1, with D hard to call. CDR3 size: 15 residues. Germline V gene data show CDR1 as SGHTA and CDR2 as FQGNSA. V was pared by 5 bases and J by 2 bases, with 15 bases between. The CDR3 nucleotides read TGTGCCAGCAGCGTTCTTGCTTTTCCTAACACTGAAGCTTTCTTT. Protein product: CASSVLAFPNTEAFF.

This chain uses TRBV6-5 with TRBJ1-4; D remains unclear. Germline assignment: CDR1 MNHEY and CDR2 SVGAGI. V was clipped by 0 bases and J by 8 bases, with 7 bases between them. The length of the CDR3 is 13 residues. The CDR3 here is CASSYSTREKLFF. The DNA for the CDR3 is TGTGCCAGCAGTTACTCGACCAGAGAAAAACTGTTTTTT.

The chain is built from TRBV7-2 and TRBJ2-5, with TRBD1 matching over 7 bases. CDR3 length: 17 residues. Germline CDR1 and CDR2: SGHTA and FQGNSA. Germline trimming cut 3 bases from V and 1 base from J; bases unmatched to any gene: 11. The CDR3, as DNA: TGTGCCAGCAGCTTTGCGCCGGGACAGATGATCCAAGAGACCCAGTACTTC. It translates to CASSFAPGQMIQETQYF.

The chain joins TRBV5-4 to TRBJ2-3; 12 bases fit TRBD2. The CDR3 contains 16 residues. After removal of 4 bases from V and 4 bases from J, the junction contained 7 bases not matched to a gene. Germline V CDR1 and CDR2: SGHNT, YYREEE (reference sequence). CDR3 in DNA: TGTGCCAGCAGCGAACGACTAGCGGGAGTTCCAGATACGCAGTATTTT. Translation gives CASSERLAGVPDTQYF. Supplemented by reference TRBV5-4 and TRBJ2-3, the full variable domain reads ETGVTQSPTHLIKTRGQQVTLRCSSQSGHNTVSWYQQALGQGPQFIFQYYREEENGRGNFPPRFSGLQFPNYSSELNVNALELDDSALYLCASSERLAGVPDTQYFGPGTRLTVL.